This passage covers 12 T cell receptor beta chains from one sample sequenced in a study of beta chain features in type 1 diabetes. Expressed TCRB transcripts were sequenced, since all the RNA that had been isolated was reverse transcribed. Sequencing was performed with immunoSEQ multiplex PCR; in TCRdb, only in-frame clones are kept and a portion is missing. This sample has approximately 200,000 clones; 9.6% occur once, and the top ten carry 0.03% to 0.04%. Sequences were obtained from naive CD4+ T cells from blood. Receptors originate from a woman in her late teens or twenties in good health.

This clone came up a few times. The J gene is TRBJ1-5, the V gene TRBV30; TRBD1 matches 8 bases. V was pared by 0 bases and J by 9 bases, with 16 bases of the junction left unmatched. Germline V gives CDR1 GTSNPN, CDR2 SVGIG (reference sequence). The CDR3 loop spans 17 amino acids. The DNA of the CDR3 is TGTGCCTGGAGTGTACCCAGGGGGCGCAAGATACATTGGCCCCAGCATTTT. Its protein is CAWSVPRGRKIHWPQHF.

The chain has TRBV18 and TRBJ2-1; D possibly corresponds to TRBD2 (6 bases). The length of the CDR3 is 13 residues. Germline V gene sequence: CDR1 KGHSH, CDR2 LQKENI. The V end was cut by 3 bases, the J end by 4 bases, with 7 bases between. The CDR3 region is CASSPDYYNEQFF. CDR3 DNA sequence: TGTGCCAGCTCACCGGACTATTACAATGAGCAGTTCTTC.

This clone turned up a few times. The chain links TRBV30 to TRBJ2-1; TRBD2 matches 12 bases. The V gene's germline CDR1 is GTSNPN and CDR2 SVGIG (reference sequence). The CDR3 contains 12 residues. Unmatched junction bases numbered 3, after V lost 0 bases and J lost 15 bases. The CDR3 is CAWSVLAGGGFF. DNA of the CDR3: TGTGCCTGGAGTGTACTAGCGGGAGGAGGGTTCTTC.

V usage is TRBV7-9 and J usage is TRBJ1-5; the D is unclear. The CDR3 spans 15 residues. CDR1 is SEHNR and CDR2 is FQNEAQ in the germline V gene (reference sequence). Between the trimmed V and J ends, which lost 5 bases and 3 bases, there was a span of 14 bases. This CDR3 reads CASSPGGAANQPQHF. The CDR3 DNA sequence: TGTGCCAGCAGCCCGGGAGGTGCGGCCAATCAGCCCCAGCATTTT.

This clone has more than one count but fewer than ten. The CDR3 DNA reads as TGTGCCAGCTCACCACTTGGACAGACGGCCTCTGGAAACACCATATATTTT. It codes for CASSPLGQTASGNTIYF. J is TRBJ1-3 and V is TRBV18, with a tentative D call TRBD1 (6 bases). The V and J ends lost 1 base and 0 bases respectively, with 13 bases between them. Germline CDR1 is KGHSH and CDR2 is LQKENI. The CDR3 totals 17 residues.

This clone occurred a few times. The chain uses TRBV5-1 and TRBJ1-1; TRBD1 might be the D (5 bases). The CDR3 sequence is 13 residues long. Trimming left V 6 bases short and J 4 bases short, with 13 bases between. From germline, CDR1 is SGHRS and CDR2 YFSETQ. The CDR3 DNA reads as TGCGCCAGCAACCGGGGGGGGTTCACTGAAGCTTTCTTT. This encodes CASNRGGFTEAFF.

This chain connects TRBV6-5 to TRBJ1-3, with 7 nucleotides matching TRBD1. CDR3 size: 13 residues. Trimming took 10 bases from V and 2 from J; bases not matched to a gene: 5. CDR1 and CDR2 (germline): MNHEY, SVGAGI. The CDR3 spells CATAQGAGNTIYF. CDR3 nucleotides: TGTGCCACCGCTCAGGGGGCTGGAAACACCATATATTTT.

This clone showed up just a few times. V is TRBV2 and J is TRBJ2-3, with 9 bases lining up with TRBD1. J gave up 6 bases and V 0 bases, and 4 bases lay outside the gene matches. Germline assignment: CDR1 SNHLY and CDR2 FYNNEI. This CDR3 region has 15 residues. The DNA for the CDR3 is TGTGCCAGCAGTGAAGCGGACAGGGGCCGCGATACGCAGTATTTT. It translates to CASSEADRGRDTQYF.

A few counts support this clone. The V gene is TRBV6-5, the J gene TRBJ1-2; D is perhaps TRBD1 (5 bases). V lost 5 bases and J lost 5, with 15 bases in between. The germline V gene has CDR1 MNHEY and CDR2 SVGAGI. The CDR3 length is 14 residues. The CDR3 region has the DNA TGTGCCAGCAGTGAAAGGGCAGGGAGGTATGGCTACACCTTC. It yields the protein CASSERAGRYGYTF.

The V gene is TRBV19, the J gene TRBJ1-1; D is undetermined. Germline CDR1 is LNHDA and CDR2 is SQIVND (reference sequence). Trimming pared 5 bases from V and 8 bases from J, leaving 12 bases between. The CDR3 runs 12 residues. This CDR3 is CASSPAREEAFF. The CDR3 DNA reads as TGTGCCAGTAGTCCCGCCCGGGAAGAAGCTTTCTTT.

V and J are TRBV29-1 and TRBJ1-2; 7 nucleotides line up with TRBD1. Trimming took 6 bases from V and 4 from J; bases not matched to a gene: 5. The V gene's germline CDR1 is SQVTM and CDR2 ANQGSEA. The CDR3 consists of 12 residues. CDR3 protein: CSVATGVYGYTF. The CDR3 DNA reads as TGCAGCGTCGCAACAGGGGTCTATGGCTACACCTTC.

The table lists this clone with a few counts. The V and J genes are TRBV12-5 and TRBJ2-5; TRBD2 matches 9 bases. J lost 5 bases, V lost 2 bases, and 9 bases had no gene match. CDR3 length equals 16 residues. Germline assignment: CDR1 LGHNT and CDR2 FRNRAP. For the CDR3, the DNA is TGTGCTAGTGGTTTGAGGCGGGGGGGCCCGGGGGAGACCCAGTACTTC. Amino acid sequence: CASGLRRGGPGETQYF.